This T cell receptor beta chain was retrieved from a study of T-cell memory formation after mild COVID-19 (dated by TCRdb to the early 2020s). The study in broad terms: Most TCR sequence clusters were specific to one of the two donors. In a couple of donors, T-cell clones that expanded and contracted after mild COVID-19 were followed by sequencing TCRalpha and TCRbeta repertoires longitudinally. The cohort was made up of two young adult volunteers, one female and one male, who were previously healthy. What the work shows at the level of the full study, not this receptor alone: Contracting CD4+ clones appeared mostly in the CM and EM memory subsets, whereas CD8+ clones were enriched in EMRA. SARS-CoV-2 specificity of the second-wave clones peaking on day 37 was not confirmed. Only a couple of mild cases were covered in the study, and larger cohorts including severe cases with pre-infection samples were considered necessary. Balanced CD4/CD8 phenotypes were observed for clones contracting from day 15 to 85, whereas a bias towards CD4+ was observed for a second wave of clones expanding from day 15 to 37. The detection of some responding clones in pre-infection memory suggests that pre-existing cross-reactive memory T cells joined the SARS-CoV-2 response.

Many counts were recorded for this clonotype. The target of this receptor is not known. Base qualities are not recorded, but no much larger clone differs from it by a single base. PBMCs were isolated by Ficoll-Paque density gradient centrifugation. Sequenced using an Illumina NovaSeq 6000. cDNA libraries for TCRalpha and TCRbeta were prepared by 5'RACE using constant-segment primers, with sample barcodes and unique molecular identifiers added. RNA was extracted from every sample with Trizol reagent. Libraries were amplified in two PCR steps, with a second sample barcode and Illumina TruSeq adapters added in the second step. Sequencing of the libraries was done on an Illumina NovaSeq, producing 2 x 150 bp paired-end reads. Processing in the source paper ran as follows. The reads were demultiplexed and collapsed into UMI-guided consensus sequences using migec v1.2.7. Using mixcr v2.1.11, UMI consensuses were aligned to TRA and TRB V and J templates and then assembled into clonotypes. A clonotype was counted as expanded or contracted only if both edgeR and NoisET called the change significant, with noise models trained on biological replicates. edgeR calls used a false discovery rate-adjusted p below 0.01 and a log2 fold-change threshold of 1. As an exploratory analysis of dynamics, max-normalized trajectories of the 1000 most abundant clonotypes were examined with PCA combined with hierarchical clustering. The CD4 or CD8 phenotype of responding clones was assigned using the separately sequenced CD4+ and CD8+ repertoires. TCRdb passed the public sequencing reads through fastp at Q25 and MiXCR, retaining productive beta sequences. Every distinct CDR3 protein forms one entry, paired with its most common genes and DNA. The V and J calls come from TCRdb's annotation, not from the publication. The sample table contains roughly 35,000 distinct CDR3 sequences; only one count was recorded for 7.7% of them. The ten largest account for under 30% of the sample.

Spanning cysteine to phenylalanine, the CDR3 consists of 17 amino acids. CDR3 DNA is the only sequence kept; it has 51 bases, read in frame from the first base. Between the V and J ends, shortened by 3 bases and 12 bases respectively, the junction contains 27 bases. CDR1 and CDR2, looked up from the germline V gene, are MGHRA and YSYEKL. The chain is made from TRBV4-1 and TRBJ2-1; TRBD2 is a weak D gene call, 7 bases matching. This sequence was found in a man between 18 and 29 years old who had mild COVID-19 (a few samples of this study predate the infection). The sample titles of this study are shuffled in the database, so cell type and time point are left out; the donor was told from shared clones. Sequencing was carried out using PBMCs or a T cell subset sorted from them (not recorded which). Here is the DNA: TGCGCCAGCAGCCACGAACCGACAGGATCGCGGGGGCTTGGGCAGTTCTTC. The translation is CASSHEPTGSRGLGQFF.